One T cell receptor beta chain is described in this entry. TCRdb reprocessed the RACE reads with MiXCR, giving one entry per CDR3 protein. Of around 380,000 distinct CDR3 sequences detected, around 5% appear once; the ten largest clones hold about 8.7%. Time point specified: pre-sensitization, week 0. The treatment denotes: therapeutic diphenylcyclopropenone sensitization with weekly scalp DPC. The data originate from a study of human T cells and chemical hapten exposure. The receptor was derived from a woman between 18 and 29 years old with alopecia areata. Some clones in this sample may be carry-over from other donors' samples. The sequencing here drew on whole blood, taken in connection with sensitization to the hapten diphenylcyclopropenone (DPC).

The DNA for the CDR3 is TGTGCCAGCAGTTACGACAGTTATAATTCACCCCTCCACTTT. Translated: CASSYDSYNSPLHF. The chain uses TRBV12-3 or TRBV12-4 and TRBJ1-6, with D perhaps matching TRBD1 (5 bases). This CDR3 is 14 amino acids long. Trimming shortened V by 4 bases and J by 4 bases, and 8 bases separated the two germline ends.